The present T cell receptor (beta chain) was sequenced within a study of blood T cell repertoires in COVID-19. Study summary: Samples taken during acute and convalescent COVID-19 were collected in the United States, Italy and Spain. In each case, the material was cDNA or gDNA derived from T cells, B-cell-depleted T cells, or PBMCs.

Original data processing: From reference gene primer amplification, estimates of nucleated cell counts were derived. Profiling relied on immunoSEQ multiplex PCR, and the TCRdb table lists in-frame clones only, not all of them. The V and J calls and clone size were taken over from that table, and D and trimming were inferred from the DNA. The table records approximately 65,000 clones, approximately 78% of them present only once. Sequenced input: peripheral blood. This TCR derives from an elderly man with acute or convalescent COVID-19.

CDR3 protein: CASSRQLAAPYNEQFF. CDR3 nucleotides: TGTGCCAGTAGTAGACAACTAGCGGCCCCCTACAATGAGCAGTTCTTC. This chain connects TRBV19 to TRBJ2-1; 8 nucleotides align to TRBD2. The CDR3 sequence is 16 residues long. CDR1 LNHDA and CDR2 SQIVND come from the germline V gene (reference sequence). Losses at the gene ends were 4 bases for V and 2 bases for J; bases not matched to a gene: 7.